The source of this TCR beta chain is a study of control samples from healthy donors and cancer patients. Method: immunoSEQ multiplex PCR; TCRdb's copy keeps in-frame clones and lacks some. The table lists some 150,000 clones, around 93% of them singletons. V trimming: 3 bases; J trimming: 4 bases; junction bases outside the gene matches: 8. Looked up from germline, CDR1 is KGHDR and CDR2 is SFDVKD. The CDR3 covers 16 residues. The clonotype was recovered from an older woman in good health. V and J are TRBV24-1 and TRBJ1-5, with 7 bases fitting TRBD1. Sample: blood. CDR3 sequence reads: CATSDGTGTENQPQHF. In nucleotides, the CDR3 is TGTGCCACCAGTGATGGTACCGGGACAGAGAATCAGCCCCAGCATTTT.